This T cell receptor beta chain is drawn from a study of T cells after yellow fever vaccination. TCRdb re-called the 5' RACE reads through MiXCR, storing one row per CDR3 protein. The sample has over 150,000 distinct CDR3 sequences; about 6.2% are singletons. CDR1 and CDR2 (germline): SGHAT, FQNNGV. Deletions cut 6 bases from V and 8 bases from J, with 8 bases between. The CDR3 has 11 residues. Study conclusions and caveats: Though it reached lower strength, the secondary response hit its peak faster, day 5 versus 15. High-abundance clonotypes from the bulk population could contaminate FACS-sorted repertoires.

About this clonotype: Antigen unknown.

The chain carries TRBV11-2 and TRBJ2-1; no clear D. The sample was CD4+ T cells sorted from PBMCs, taken on the day of the first yellow fever vaccination. This TCR was recovered from a young man who received the YFV17D yellow fever vaccine. The CDR3 DNA sequence: TGTGCCAGCAGTTGGACGTATGAGCAGTTCTTC. This gives the protein CASSWTYEQFF. Supplemented by reference TRBV11-2 and TRBJ2-1, the full variable domain reads EAGVAQSPRYKIIEKRQSVAFWCNPISGHATLYWYQQILGQGPKLLIQFQNNGVVDDSQLPKDRFSAERLKGVDSTLKIQPAKLEDSAVYLCASSWTYEQFFGPGTRLTVL.